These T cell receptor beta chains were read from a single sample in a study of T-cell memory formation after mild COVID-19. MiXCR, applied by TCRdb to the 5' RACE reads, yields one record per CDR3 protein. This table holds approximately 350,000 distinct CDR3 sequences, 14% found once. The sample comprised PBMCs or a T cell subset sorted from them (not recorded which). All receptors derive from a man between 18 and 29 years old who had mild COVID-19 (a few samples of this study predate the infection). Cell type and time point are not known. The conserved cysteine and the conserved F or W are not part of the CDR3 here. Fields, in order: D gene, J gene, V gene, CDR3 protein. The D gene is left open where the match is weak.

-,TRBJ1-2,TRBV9,ASSVFGYGYT
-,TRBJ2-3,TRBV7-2,ASSLRTHRTDTQY
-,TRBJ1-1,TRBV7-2,ASSSPGSPEAF
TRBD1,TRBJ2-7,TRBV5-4,ASSSGQPSYEQY
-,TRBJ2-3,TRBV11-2,ASSLGVGWDTQY
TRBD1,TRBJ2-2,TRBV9,ASSPTGKRTGELF
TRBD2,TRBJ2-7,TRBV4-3,ASSQGGGTFTYEQY
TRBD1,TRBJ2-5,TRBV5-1,ASSPRTGVQETQY
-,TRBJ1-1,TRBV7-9,ASSQRGGRETEAF
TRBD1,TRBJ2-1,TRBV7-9,ASSTTDRGYYNEQF
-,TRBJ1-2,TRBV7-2,ASSSFRGNYGYT
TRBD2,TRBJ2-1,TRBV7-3,ASSFTSVNEQF
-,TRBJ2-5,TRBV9,ASSVGLGPQETQY
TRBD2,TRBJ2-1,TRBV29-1,SAESRTSGGAWYEQF
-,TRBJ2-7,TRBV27,ASSFLGSYEQY
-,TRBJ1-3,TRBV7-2,ASSLWRGSGNTIY
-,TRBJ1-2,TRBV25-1,ASSEYLSGGTGYT
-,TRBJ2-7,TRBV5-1,ASRRDTSIEQY
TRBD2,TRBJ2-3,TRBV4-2,ASSRGLAEDDTQY
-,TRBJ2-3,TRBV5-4,ASTKPGSGTDTQY
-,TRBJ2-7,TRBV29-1,SAVGKPGAPYEQY
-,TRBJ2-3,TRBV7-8,ASSFRPGKGTDTQY
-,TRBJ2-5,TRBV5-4,ASSPGEEKETQY
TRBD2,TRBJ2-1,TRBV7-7,ASSSLAGGPDEQF
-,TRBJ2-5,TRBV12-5,ASAAMMGETQY
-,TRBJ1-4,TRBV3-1,AAGQGGHEKLF
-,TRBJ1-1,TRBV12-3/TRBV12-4,ASSSGSARGTEAF
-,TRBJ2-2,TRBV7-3,ASSREGPGGELF
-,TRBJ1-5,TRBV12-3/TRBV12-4,ASSLLQGINQPQH
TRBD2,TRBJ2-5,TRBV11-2,ASSFRAGGIQETQY
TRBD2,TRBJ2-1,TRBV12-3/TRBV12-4,ASSLASGGANEQF
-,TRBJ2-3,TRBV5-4,ASSHEAGRPDTQY
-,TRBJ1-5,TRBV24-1,ATSGPGNQPQH
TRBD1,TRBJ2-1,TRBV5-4,ASTDRDRGVSSSYNEQF
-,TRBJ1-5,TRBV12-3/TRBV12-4,ASSLGGGYSNQPQH
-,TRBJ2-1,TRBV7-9,ASSFLTTTSVINEQF
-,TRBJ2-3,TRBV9,ASSVEGEESTDTQY
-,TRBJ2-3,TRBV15,ATSPPARADTQY
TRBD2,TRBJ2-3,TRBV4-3,ASSQDGSGVSTDTQY
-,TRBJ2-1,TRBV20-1,SAHETGGNEQF
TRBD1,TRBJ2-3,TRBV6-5,ASSPQGAFTDTQY
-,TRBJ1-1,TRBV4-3,ASSLEGAGGREAF
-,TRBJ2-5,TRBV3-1,ASSQDPRAGVTQY
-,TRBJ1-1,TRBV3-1,ASSQNTVMNTEAF
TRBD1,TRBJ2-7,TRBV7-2,ASSLDRGTYEQY
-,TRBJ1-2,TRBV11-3,ASSLEWQGNGYT
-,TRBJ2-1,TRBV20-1,SARGTSAYNEQF
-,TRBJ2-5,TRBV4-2,ASSQEKGQNTETQY